A selection of T cell receptor beta chains follows, all from one sample in a study of beta chain features in type 1 diabetes. Here immunoSEQ multiplex PCR was the method, and the copy in TCRdb shows in-frame clones only, minus some. The sample contains around 160,000 clones, approximately 8.8% of which appear only once. The sequenced material came from central memory CD4+ T cells from blood. These receptors originate from a woman in her twenties or thirties with type 1 diabetes. CDR3s leave out the opening cysteine and the closing phenylalanine or tryptophan.

j_call	cdr3_length	v_call	cdr3_aa
TRBJ1-3	13	TRBV7-9	ASSLGGYSGNTIY
TRBJ2-1	13	TRBV7-9	ASSPTGTGVNEQF
TRBJ1-1	12	TRBV30	AWSREGGRTEAF
TRBJ1-2	13	TRBV4-1	ASSSTPGQSYGYT
TRBJ1-2	12	TRBV2	ASSGQGGDYGYT
TRBJ2-2	17	TRBV5-1	ASSLEPTSGRLDTGELF
TRBJ2-7	14	TRBV10-3	AISDFLDRGQGEQY
TRBJ2-7	17	TRBV29-1	SVTTGGPGLAGESYEQY
TRBJ2-7	16	TRBV9	ASSVAPVGLATPYEQY
TRBJ2-1	13	TRBV10-3	AISGLAGGPNEQF
TRBJ1-4	13	TRBV5-1	ASSLIGRDDEKLF
TRBJ2-7	14	TRBV4-1	ASSRTLAGGDYEQY
TRBJ1-1	13	TRBV2	ASSESGRGRSEAF
TRBJ1-2	14	TRBV21-1	ASSRPETGESYGYT
TRBJ2-7	11	TRBV6-5	ASKAGLGSEQY
TRBJ2-1	14	TRBV10-3	AISGKREGAYNEQF
TRBJ2-4	9	TRBV5-1	ASSLGSIQY
TRBJ2-7	11	TRBV5-1	ASSSTGGYEQY
TRBJ1-2	14	TRBV18	ASSPNQGGDGYGYT
TRBJ2-7	12	TRBV30	AWSVLGRGDEQY
TRBJ2-1	14	TRBV7-9	ASSLAVGTAYNEQF
TRBJ2-5	16	TRBV11-3	ASSSRQGVDIFQETQY
TRBJ1-1	11	TRBV29-1	SVVYAVNTEAF
TRBJ2-5	11	TRBV18	ASSPLLGETQY
TRBJ2-6	11	TRBV29-1	SVGWTGANVLT
TRBJ1-1	9	TRBV20-1	SAKERTEAF
TRBJ1-2	11	TRBV28	ASILQGARGYT
TRBJ2-3	12	TRBV29-1	SVAGQGRTDTQY
TRBJ2-5	12	TRBV5-1	ASSPQDRAETQY
TRBJ2-2	13	TRBV4-2	ASSQGSREAGELF
TRBJ1-1	12	TRBV7-9	ASSFAAMNTEAF
TRBJ2-1	13	TRBV7-9	ASSSGTGAYNEQF
TRBJ1-1	10	TRBV2	ASSELTDEAF
TRBJ1-1	14	TRBV14	ASSQWAGSMNTEAF
TRBJ2-1	14	TRBV7-3	ASSGRGLAGTNEQF
TRBJ2-3	13	TRBV14	ASSQVRGLTDTQY
TRBJ2-6	17	TRBV11-2	ASSSVQGTGSSGANVLT
TRBJ2-4	14	TRBV6-5	ASSLGQGTFGNIQY
TRBJ2-7	13	TRBV11-2	ASSTQLAGAYEQY
TRBJ2-1	13	TRBV5-1	ASSETSHTYNEQF
TRBJ1-4	12	TRBV5-1	ASSLGGHNEKLF
TRBJ2-7	13	TRBV5-4	ASKKSGGESYEQY
TRBJ1-2	12	TRBV30	AWSVLGVGYGYT